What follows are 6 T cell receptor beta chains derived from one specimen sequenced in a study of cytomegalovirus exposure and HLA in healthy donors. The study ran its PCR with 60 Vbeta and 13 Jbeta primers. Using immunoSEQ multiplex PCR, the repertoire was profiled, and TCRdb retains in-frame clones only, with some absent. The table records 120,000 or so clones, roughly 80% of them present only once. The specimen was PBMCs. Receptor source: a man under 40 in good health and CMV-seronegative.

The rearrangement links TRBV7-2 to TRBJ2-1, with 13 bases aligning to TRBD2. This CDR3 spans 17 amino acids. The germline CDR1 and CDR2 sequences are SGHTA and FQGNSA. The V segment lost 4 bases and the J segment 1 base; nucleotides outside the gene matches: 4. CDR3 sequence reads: CASSSEGLAGSYNEQFF. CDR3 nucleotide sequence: TGTGCCAGCAGCTCCGAGGGACTAGCGGGGTCCTACAATGAGCAGTTCTTC.

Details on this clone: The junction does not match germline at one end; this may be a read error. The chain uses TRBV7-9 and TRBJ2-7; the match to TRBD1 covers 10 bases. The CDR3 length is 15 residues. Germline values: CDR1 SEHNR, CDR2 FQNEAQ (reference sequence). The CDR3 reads CASSLAGEPGQGPNF. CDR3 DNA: TGTGCCAGCAGCTTAGCAGGAGAGCCGGGACAGGGGCCTAACTTC.

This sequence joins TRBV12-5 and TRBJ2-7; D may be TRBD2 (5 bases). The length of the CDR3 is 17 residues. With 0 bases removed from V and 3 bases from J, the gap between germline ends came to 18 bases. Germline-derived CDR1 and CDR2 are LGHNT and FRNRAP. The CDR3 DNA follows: TGTGCTAGTGGTTTGGTAAGGGAACAGCCGCGGGTCTACGAGCAGTACTTC. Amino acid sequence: CASGLVREQPRVYEQYF.

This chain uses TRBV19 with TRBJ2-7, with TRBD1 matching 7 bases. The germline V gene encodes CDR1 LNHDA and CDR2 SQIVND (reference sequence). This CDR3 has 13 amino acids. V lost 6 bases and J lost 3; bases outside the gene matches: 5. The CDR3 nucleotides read TGTGCCAGTAGCTATACAGGGGACTACGAGCAGTACTTC. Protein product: CASSYTGDYEQYF. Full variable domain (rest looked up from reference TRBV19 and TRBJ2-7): DGGITQSPKYLFRKEGQNVTLSCEQNLNHDAMYWYRQDPGQGLRLIYYSQIVNDFQKGDIAEGYSVSREKKESFPLTVTSAQKNPTAFYLCASSYTGDYEQYFGPGTRLTVT.

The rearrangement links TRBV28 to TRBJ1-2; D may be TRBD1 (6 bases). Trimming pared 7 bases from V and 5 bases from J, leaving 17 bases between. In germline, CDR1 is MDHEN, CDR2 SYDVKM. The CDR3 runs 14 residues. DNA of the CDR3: TGTGCCAGCACGCTACTTGGGGGCGGATATGGCTACACCTTC. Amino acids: CASTLLGGGYGYTF.

CDR3 region: CASSFPGGGHNTGELFF. CDR3 sequence (DNA): TGTGCCAGCAGCTTTCCCGGCGGGGGACACAACACCGGGGAGCTGTTTTTT. The chain has TRBV7-2 and TRBJ2-2; tentatively, D is TRBD2 (7 bases). This CDR3 is 17 amino acids long. CDR1 and CDR2 from the germline V gene are SGHTA and FQGNSA. V lost 3 bases and J 2 bases, leaving 16 bases between the germline ends.